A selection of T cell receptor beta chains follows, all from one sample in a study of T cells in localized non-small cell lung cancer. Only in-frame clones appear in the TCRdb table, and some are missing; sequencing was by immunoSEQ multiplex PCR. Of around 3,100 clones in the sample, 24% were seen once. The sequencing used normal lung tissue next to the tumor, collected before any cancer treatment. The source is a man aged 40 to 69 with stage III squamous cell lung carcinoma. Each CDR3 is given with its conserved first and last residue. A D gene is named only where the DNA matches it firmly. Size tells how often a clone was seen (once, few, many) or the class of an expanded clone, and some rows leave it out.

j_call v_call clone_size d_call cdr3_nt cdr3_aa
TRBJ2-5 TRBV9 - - TGTGCCAGCGGGACACGGCATGGAGAGACCCAGTACTTC CASGTRHGETQYF
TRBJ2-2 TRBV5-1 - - TGCGCCAGCAGCTTGATGGGTTCAACCGGGGAGCTGTTTTTT CASSLMGSTGELFF
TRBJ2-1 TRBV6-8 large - TGTGCCACCTCGCCTGACTACAATGAGCAGTTCTTC CATSPDYNEQFF
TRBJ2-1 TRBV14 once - TGTGCCAGCAGCCGTCACATAAAAACCACAGGAATTCCCGTCTACAATGAGCAGTTCTTC CASSRHIKTTGIPVYNEQFF
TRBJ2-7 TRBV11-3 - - TGTGCCAGCAGCTTCCAGACAGGAGCCCACGAGCAGTACTTC CASSFQTGAHEQYF
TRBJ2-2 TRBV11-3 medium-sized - TGTGCCAGCAGCCCGCGTAGGGGGTCAGCGAACACCGGGGAGCTGTTTTTT CASSPRRGSANTGELFF
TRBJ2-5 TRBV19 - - TGTGCCAGTAGTATAGATCCCGGGGCTAAAGAGACCCAGTACTTC CASSIDPGAKETQYF
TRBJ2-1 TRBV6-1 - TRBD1 TGTGCCAGCAGTGAAGTTCCGGGACAGGGGATACAGTTCTTC CASSEVPGQGIQFF
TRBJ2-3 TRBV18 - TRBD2 TGTGCCAGCTCACCCAGGACTAGCGGGGGCGCAGATACGCAGTATTTT CASSPRTSGGADTQYF
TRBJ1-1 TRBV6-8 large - TGTGCCAGCAGTTACGATGGGATGAAGAGTGAAGCTTTCTTT CASSYDGMKSEAFF
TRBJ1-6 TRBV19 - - TGTGCCAGTAAACCAGACGATCCGAATTCACCCCTCCACTTT CASKPDDPNSPLHF
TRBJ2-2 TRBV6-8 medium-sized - TGTGCCAGCTTCCAGTTGCCCGGGGAGCTGTTTTTT CASFQLPGELFF
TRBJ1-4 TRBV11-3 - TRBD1 TGTGCCAGCAGCGGAAGACAGGGAGAGGGAAAACTGTTTTTT CASSGRQGEGKLFF